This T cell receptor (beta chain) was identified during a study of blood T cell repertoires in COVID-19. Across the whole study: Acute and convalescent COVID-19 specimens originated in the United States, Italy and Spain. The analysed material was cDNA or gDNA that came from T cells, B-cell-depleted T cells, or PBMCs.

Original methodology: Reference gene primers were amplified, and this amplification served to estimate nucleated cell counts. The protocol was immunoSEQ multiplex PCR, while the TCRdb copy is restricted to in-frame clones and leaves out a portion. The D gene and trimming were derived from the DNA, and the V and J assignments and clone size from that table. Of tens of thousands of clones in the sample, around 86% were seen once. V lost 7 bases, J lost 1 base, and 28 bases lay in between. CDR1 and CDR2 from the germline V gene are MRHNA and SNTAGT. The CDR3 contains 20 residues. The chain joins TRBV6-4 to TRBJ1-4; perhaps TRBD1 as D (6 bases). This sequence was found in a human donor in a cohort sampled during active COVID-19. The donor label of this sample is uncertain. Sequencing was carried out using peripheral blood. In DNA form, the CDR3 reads TGTGCCAGCAACCTTTCGGGACAATCTCTCCTTTGGGGAACTAATGAAAAACTGTTTTTT. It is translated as CASNLSGQSLLWGTNEKLFF.